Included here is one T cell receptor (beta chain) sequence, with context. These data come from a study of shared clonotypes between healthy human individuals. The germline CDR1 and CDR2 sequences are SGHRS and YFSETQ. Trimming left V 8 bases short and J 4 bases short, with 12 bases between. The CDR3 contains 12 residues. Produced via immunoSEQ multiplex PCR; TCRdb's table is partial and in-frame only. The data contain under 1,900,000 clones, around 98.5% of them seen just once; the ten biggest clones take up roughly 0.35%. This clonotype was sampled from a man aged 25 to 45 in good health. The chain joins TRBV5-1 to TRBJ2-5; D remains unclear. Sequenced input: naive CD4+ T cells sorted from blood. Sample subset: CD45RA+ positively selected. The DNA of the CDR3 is TGCGCCAGTAACGAACCCGGAGAGACCCAGTACTTC. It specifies CASNEPGETQYF.